One sample yielded the 5 T cell receptor beta chains listed below, sequenced in a study of OX40 agonist ivuxolimab in advanced cancers. The table came from immunoSEQ multiplex PCR; TCRdb's copy has only in-frame clones and leaves some out. The table records about 55,000 clones, 84% of them present only once. This specimen was CD4+ or CD8+ T cells sorted from blood, taken in a trial of the OX40 agonist ivuxolimab. Receptors were obtained from an adult with an advanced solid tumor such as melanoma, head and neck, liver or kidney cancer.

The chain combines TRBV15 with TRBJ2-3; D not resolved. This CDR3 is 13 amino acids long. The germline CDR1 and CDR2 sequences are LNHNV and YYDKDF (reference sequence). Trimming took 0 bases from V and 5 from J, leaving 6 bases between them. The CDR3 DNA reads TGTGCCACCAGCAGAGAATCGGGAGATACGCAGTATTTT. Its protein product is CATSRESGDTQYF. The full variable domain, its missing parts supplied by reference TRBV15 and TRBJ2-3, is DAMVIQNPRYQVTQFGKPVTLSCSQTLNHNVMYWYQQKSSQAPKLLFHYYDKDFNNEADTPDNFQSRRPNTSFCFLDIRSPGLGDTAMYLCATSRESGDTQYFGPGTRLTVL.

The genes are TRBV7-2 and TRBJ2-1; D possibly corresponds to TRBD1 (5 bases). Germline V gene lookup returns CDR1 SGHTA and CDR2 FQGNSA. The CDR3 spans 14 residues. V shed 3 bases and J shed 7 bases, with 13 bases lying between them. The CDR3 region has the DNA TGTGCCAGCAGCTTCCAGGGATGGGTGAATGAGCAGTTCTTC. It codes for CASSFQGWVNEQFF.

The rearrangement uses TRBV10-3 and TRBJ1-2; D is unclear. This CDR3 region has 11 residues. Germline V gene data show CDR1 as ENHRY and CDR2 as SYGVKD. V gave up 3 bases and J gave up 7 bases, with 6 bases separating them. CDR3 in amino acids: CAISDGFGYTF. The CDR3, as DNA: TGTGCCATCAGTGACGGTTTTGGCTACACCTTC.

The CDR3 loop reads CSVTTGGGTEAFF. The CDR3 bases are TGCAGCGTCACTACAGGGGGCGGCACTGAAGCTTTCTTT. The rearrangement links TRBV29-1 to TRBJ1-1; 9 positions match TRBD1. Germline CDR1 and CDR2: SQVTM and ANQGSEA. V lost 6 bases, J lost 4 bases, and 6 bases stayed unmatched. The CDR3 has 13 amino acids. Together with reference TRBV29-1 and TRBJ1-1, the CDR3 gives the full variable domain: SAVISQKPSRDICQRGTSLTIQCQVDSQVTMMFWYRQQPGQSLTLIATANQGSEATYESGFVIDKFPISRPNLTFSTLTVSNMSPEDSSIYLCSVTTGGGTEAFFGQGTRLTVV.

The J gene is TRBJ1-2, the V gene TRBV7-2; D is unresolved. This CDR3 spans 12 amino acids. Trimming took 5 bases from V and 4 from J, leaving 8 bases between them. Germline-derived CDR1 and CDR2 are SGHTA and FQGNSA. The CDR3 region is CASSPSSYGYTF. The CDR3 DNA follows: TGTGCCAGCAGCCCCTCGAGCTATGGCTACACCTTC. The whole variable domain, filled in from reference TRBV7-2 and TRBJ1-2, reads GAGVSQSPSNKVTEKGKDVELRCDPISGHTALYWYRQSLGQGLEFLIYFQGNSAPDKSGLPSDRFSAERTGGSVSTLTIQRTQQEDSAVYLCASSPSSYGYTFGSGTRLTVV.